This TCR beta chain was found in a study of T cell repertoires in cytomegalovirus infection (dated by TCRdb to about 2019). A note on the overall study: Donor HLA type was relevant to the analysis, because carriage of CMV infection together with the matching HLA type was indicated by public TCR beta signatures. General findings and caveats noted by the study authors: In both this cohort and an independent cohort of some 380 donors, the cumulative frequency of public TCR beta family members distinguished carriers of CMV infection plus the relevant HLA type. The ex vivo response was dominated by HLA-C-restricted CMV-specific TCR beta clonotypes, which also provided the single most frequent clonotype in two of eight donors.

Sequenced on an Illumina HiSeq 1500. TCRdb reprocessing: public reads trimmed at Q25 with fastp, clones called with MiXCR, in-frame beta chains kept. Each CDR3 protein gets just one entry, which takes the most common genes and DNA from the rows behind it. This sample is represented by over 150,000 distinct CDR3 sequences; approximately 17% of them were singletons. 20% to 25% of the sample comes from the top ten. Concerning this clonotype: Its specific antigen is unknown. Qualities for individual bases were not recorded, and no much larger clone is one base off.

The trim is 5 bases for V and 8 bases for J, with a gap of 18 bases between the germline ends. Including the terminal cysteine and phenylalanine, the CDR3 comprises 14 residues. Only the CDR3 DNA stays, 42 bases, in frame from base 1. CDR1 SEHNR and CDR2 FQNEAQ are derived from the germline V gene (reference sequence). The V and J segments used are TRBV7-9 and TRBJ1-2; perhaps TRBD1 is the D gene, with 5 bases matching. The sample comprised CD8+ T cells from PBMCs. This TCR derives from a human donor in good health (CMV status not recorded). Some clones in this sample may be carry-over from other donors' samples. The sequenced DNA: TGTGCCAGCAGCCCTCAGGGAGGGTCGTTCGGCTACACCTTC. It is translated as CASSPQGGSFGYTF. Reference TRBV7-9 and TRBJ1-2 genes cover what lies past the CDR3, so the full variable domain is DTGVSQNPRHKITKRGQNVTFRCDPISEHNRLYWYRQTLGQGPEFLTYFQNEAQLEKSRLLSDRFSAERPKGSFSTLEIQRTEQGDSAMYLCASSPQGGSFGYTFGSGTRLTVV.